These T cell receptor beta chains were read from a single sample in a study of T-cell reconstitution after alpha-beta-depleted transplantation in children. TCRdb used MiXCR to reprocess the PCR reads, holding one entry per CDR3 protein. The sample holds around 500,000 distinct CDR3 sequences, around 13% seen once. The input for sequencing was PBMCs from the stem cell graft donor, taken from the stem cell graft. The receptor source for this set is a human donor who donated a stem cell graft to a child with combined immunodeficiency. Both conserved end residues are part of each CDR3. The D gene is left open where the match is weak. Some rows mark clone size as missing; the rest say once, few, many or name a class of expanded clone.

d_gene,v_gene,abundance,j_gene,CDR3aa,CDR3nt
-,TRBV29-1,-,TRBJ1-1,CSVEKGKVLTTEAFF,TGCAGCGTTGAAAAAGGTAAAGTCTTAACCACTGAAGCTTTCTTT
TRBD2,TRBV5-1,few,TRBJ2-5,CASSFRLAGDRMETQYF,TGCGCCAGCAGCTTTCGACTAGCGGGAGACCGTATGGAGACCCAGTACTTC
TRBD2,TRBV20-1,many,TRBJ2-2,CSAASWTSGRAGELFF,TGCAGTGCCGCCTCCTGGACTAGTGGGAGGGCCGGGGAGCTGTTTTTT
-,TRBV7-9,-,TRBJ2-3,CASSRLTDTQYF,TGTGCCAGCAGCCGCCTCACAGATACGCAGTATTTT
TRBD2,TRBV12-3/TRBV12-4,-,TRBJ2-2,CASSRYGASGRRTGELFF,TGTGCCAGCAGCCGTTATGGGGCTAGCGGGAGAAGAACCGGGGAGCTGTTTTTT
-,TRBV6-2/TRBV6-3,few,TRBJ2-2,CASSYGGFWNTGELFF,TGTGCCAGCAGTTACGGAGGGTTCTGGAACACCGGGGAGCTGTTTTTT
-,TRBV2,-,TRBJ2-5,CASSDRLGGETKTQYF,TGTGCCAGCAGTGACCGTCTTGGGGGAGAGACAAAGACCCAGTACTTC
TRBD1,TRBV28,few,TRBJ2-7,CASSLPRQGSYEQYF,TGTGCCAGCAGTTTACCGAGACAGGGATCCTACGAGCAGTACTTC
-,TRBV10-3,-,TRBJ2-7,CATTMGGFYEQYF,TGTGCCACGACGATGGGGGGCTTCTACGAGCAGTACTTC
-,TRBV30,few,TRBJ1-5,CAWSEGQGLQPQHF,TGTGCCTGGAGCGAAGGGCAGGGTCTGCAGCCCCAGCATTTT
-,TRBV6-5,many,TRBJ2-5,CASSYRGQETQYF,TGTGCCAGCAGTTACAGGGGGCAAGAGACCCAGTACTTC
-,TRBV29-1,few,TRBJ2-2,CSVDEGTGELFF,TGCAGCGTTGACGAGGGAACCGGGGAGCTGTTTTTT
TRBD2,TRBV12-3/TRBV12-4,few,TRBJ2-5,CASSLAAAGEGGAQYF,TGTGCCAGCAGTTTAGCGGCAGCGGGAGAGGGGGGGGCCCAGTACTTC
-,TRBV28,many,TRBJ1-3,CATKRAGSAGNTIYF,TGTGCCACCAAACGGGCGGGGTCGGCTGGAAACACCATATATTTT
-,TRBV20-1,few,TRBJ2-3,CSAPDWGSASTDTQYF,TGCAGTGCCCCGGATTGGGGCAGTGCTAGCACAGATACGCAGTATTTT
-,TRBV12-3/TRBV12-4,many,TRBJ2-5,CASSPRQDQETQYF,TGTGCCAGCAGCCCTAGACAGGACCAAGAGACCCAGTACTTC
-,TRBV20-1,-,TRBJ1-1,CSARALQALTEAFF,TGCAGTGCTAGAGCTTTACAGGCCCTCACTGAAGCTTTCTTT
-,TRBV27,many,TRBJ2-1,CASSLSGVNEQFF,TGTGCCAGCAGTTTATCGGGGGTGAATGAGCAGTTCTTC
TRBD2,TRBV7-3,many,TRBJ2-3,CASSSQSGRETDTQYF,TGTGCCAGCAGCTCCCAGAGCGGGAGGGAAACAGATACGCAGTATTTT
-,TRBV20-1,many,TRBJ2-3,CSASLGGEGDTQYF,TGCAGTGCTAGTTTGGGGGGCGAAGGAGATACGCAGTATTTT
-,TRBV7-8,few,TRBJ2-3,CASSAGEYWPTDTQYF,TGTGCCAGCAGCGCCGGGGAGTACTGGCCCACAGATACGCAGTATTTT
TRBD2,TRBV7-2,few,TRBJ2-5,CASSSGSGRGIETQYF,TGTGCCAGCAGCTCGGGGAGCGGGAGGGGGATAGAGACCCAGTACTTC
-,TRBV12-3/TRBV12-4,-,TRBJ2-1,CASSSTDGGDSYNEQFF,TGTGCCAGCAGTTCCACCGACGGGGGAGATTCCTACAATGAGCAGTTCTTC
-,TRBV6-2/TRBV6-3,-,TRBJ2-2,CASTDPGAGVDTGELFF,TGTGCCAGCACCGATCCTGGGGCAGGGGTGGACACCGGGGAGCTGTTTTTT
TRBD2,TRBV27,-,TRBJ2-5,CASSLGEVAGETQYF,TGTGCCAGCAGTTTGGGGGAAGTAGCGGGGGAGACCCAGTACTTC
-,TRBV12-3/TRBV12-4,many,TRBJ2-1,CASRPSSSRQFF,TGTGCCAGCAGACCATCTAGTAGTCGACAGTTCTTC
-,TRBV10-3,-,TRBJ2-1,CAITEGWGRGNEQFF,TGTGCCATCACCGAAGGTTGGGGCCGGGGGAATGAGCAGTTCTTC
-,TRBV7-2,few,TRBJ2-5,CASSLDGFSEETQYF,TGTGCCAGCAGCTTAGACGGTTTCAGCGAAGAGACCCAGTACTTC
-,TRBV5-1,many,TRBJ2-1,CASSLEFVRSYNEQFF,TGCGCCAGCAGCTTGGAATTCGTGCGATCCTACAATGAGCAGTTCTTC
-,TRBV12-3/TRBV12-4,few,TRBJ2-7,CASSLAGRLSSYEQYF,TGTGCCAGCAGTTTAGCGGGCAGGCTAAGCTCCTACGAGCAGTACTTC
TRBD1,TRBV11-2,many,TRBJ2-7,CASSPAGQVQYEQYF,TGTGCCAGCAGCCCCGCGGGACAGGTCCAGTACGAGCAGTACTTC
-,TRBV20-1,-,TRBJ2-7,CSARVRDRFSYEQYF,TGCAGTGCTAGAGTGCGGGACAGATTCTCCTACGAGCAGTACTTC
TRBD2,TRBV4-3,many,TRBJ2-2,CASSQDQLAGDVGELFF,TGCGCCAGCAGCCAAGATCAACTAGCGGGAGATGTCGGGGAGCTGTTTTTT
TRBD1,TRBV4-3,-,TRBJ1-5,CASSQDQGALSNQPQHF,TGCGCCAGCAGCCAAGATCAGGGGGCGTTAAGCAATCAGCCCCAGCATTTT
TRBD2,TRBV4-3,-,TRBJ2-2,CASSQVAGGPGELFF,TGCGCCAGCAGCCAAGTGGCGGGGGGGCCCGGGGAGCTGTTTTTT
-,TRBV7-2,few,TRBJ2-2,CASSRTSRGELFF,TGTGCCAGCAGCCGAACCTCTCGGGGGGAGCTGTTTTTT
-,TRBV2,-,TRBJ1-5,CASRRGRGRQPQHF,TGTGCCAGCAGACGGGGGCGGGGGAGGCAGCCCCAGCATTTT
-,TRBV5-1,few,TRBJ2-6,CASSFNIPGANVLTF,TGCGCCAGCAGCTTTAACATTCCTGGGGCCAACGTCCTGACTTTC
-,TRBV9,-,TRBJ2-7,CASSVEYGPMYEQYF,TGTGCCAGCAGCGTAGAATACGGACCTATGTACGAGCAGTACTTC
-,TRBV9,-,TRBJ2-5,CASSVGGREETQYF,TGTGCCAGCAGCGTAGGTGGGCGAGAAGAGACCCAGTACTTC
-,TRBV20-1,few,TRBJ2-7,CSARDGWEPPYEQYF,TGCAGTGCTAGAGATGGGTGGGAGCCCCCCTACGAGCAGTACTTC
TRBD1,TRBV12-3/TRBV12-4,few,TRBJ2-3,CASSPKGQASDTQYF,TGTGCCAGCAGTCCCAAGGGACAGGCATCAGATACGCAGTATTTT
TRBD2,TRBV6-2/TRBV6-3,once,TRBJ2-2,CASSPGLAMVGELFF,TGTGCCAGCAGTCCGGGACTAGCGATGGTCGGGGAGCTGTTTTTT
-,TRBV15,many,TRBJ2-3,CATSPRLKSDTQYF,TGTGCCACCAGCCCCCGACTCAAGTCAGATACGCAGTATTTT
-,TRBV20-1,few,TRBJ1-5,CSAGSGQFNQPQHF,TGCAGTGCTGGGTCTGGACAGTTCAATCAGCCCCAGCATTTT
-,TRBV12-3/TRBV12-4,-,TRBJ1-1,CASTQEEGNTEAFF,TGTGCCAGCACCCAGGAAGAGGGGAACACTGAAGCTTTCTTT
-,TRBV6-2/TRBV6-3,many,TRBJ2-7,CASSQPTGYEQYF,TGTGCCAGCAGTCAACCGACAGGATACGAGCAGTACTTC
-,TRBV30,-,TRBJ2-7,CAWSVRTGYEQYF,TGTGCCTGGAGTGTGCGGACTGGGTACGAGCAGTACTTC
TRBD2,TRBV9,many,TRBJ2-3,CASSVGTRSPDTQYF,TGTGCCAGCAGCGTAGGGACTAGGTCTCCAGATACGCAGTATTTT
-,TRBV24-1,-,TRBJ2-1,CATSDRVRSYNEQFF,TGTGCCACCAGTGATCGGGTCCGCTCCTACAATGAGCAGTTCTTC
-,TRBV12-3/TRBV12-4,few,TRBJ2-1,CASSLFDGNGDEQFF,TGTGCCAGCAGTTTATTTGACGGGAATGGGGATGAGCAGTTCTTC
TRBD1,TRBV29-1,many,TRBJ2-7,CSVYLQGMGEQYF,TGCAGCGTTTACCTACAGGGGATGGGCGAGCAGTACTTC
TRBD1,TRBV5-1,few,TRBJ2-7,CASSLGYRQGDYEQYF,TGCGCCAGCAGCTTGGGGTACCGACAGGGAGACTACGAGCAGTACTTC
-,TRBV11-1,few,TRBJ2-3,CASSLEGLVGTDTQYF,TGTGCCAGCAGCTTAGAGGGGCTAGTGGGCACAGATACGCAGTATTTT
-,TRBV20-1,many,TRBJ2-1,CSARDLGSSKAYNEQFF,TGCAGTGCTAGAGATCTGGGGTCCTCCAAAGCCTACAATGAGCAGTTCTTC
-,TRBV7-9,-,TRBJ2-1,CASSSTWNNEQFF,TGTGCCAGCAGCTCGACCTGGAACAATGAGCAGTTCTTC